One and the same sample provided the 10 T cell receptor beta chains below, sequenced in a study of cytomegalovirus exposure and HLA in healthy donors. Researchers ran the PCR with 60 Vbeta and 13 Jbeta primers. Generated by immunoSEQ multiplex PCR, the TCRdb table keeps only in-frame clones and is missing some. The sample lists tens of thousands of clones, around 72% occurring once. Input material: PBMCs. Source of these receptors: a woman aged 35 to 49 in good health and CMV-seropositive.

The chain is built from TRBV5-5 and TRBJ2-5; maybe TRBD1 (5 bases). The CDR3 extends over 15 amino acids. CDR1 is SGHKS and CDR2 is YYEKEE in the germline V gene (reference sequence). V lost 0 bases, J lost 5 bases, and 14 bases lay in between. CDR3 amino acids: CASSLGGAQGETQYF. The DNA for the CDR3 is TGTGCCAGCAGCTTGGGTGGGGCCCAAGGGGAGACCCAGTACTTC.

The rearrangement uses TRBV30 and TRBJ1-4, with TRBD1 matching 8 bases. The CDR3 length is 13 residues. The junction had 8 bases not matched to a gene; V was cut back by 6 bases and J by 8 bases. From germline, CDR1 is GTSNPN and CDR2 SVGIG (reference sequence). The CDR3 bases are TGTGCCTGTACCGGGACAGGCTACGAAAAACTGTTTTTT. Its translation: CACTGTGYEKLFF.

This clone has a handful of counts. The chain joins TRBV5-1 to TRBJ2-1, with D uncertain. From germline, CDR1 is SGHRS and CDR2 YFSETQ. The CDR3 has 13 residues. V lost 0 bases to trimming and J lost 1 base, with 2 bases between them. The CDR3, as DNA: TGCGCCAGCAGCTTGGCATCCTACAATGAGCAGTTCTTC. It encodes CASSLASYNEQFF. The entire variable domain, with the rest obtained from reference TRBV5-1 and TRBJ2-1, is as follows: KAGVTQTPRYLIKTRGQQVTLSCSPISGHRSVSWYQQTPGQGLQFLFEYFSETQRNKGNFPGRFSGRQFSNSRSEMNVSTLELGDSALYLCASSLASYNEQFFGPGTRLTVL.

The chain links TRBV5-1 to TRBJ1-2; 7 bases match TRBD1. This CDR3 has 15 residues. The germline V gene has CDR1 SGHRS and CDR2 YFSETQ. J gave up 4 bases and V 0 bases, and 6 bases lay outside the gene matches. The CDR3 protein is CASSLDGQVGYGYTF. Here the CDR3 DNA reads TGCGCCAGCAGCTTGGATGGACAGGTGGGCTATGGCTACACCTTC.

The genes are TRBV9 and TRBJ1-1; 7 positions agree with TRBD1. Looked up from germline, CDR1 is SGDLS and CDR2 is YYNGEE. Trimming took 3 bases from V and 5 from J; bases not matched to a gene: 13. CDR3 size: 16 residues. Here the CDR3 reads CASSAPNRGGGTEAFF. Here the CDR3 DNA reads TGTGCCAGCAGCGCCCCAAATCGAGGGGGCGGGACTGAAGCTTTCTTT.

There are a few counts of this clone. The chain has TRBV6-6 and TRBJ1-2; a weak D match, TRBD1 (6 bases). The CDR3 runs 14 residues. CDR1 MNHNY and CDR2 SVGAGI come from the germline V gene (reference sequence). The V gene lost 2 bases and the J gene lost 2 bases, with 9 bases spanning the gap. In DNA, the CDR3 is TGTGCCAGCAGTTACCCCGGACAGAACTATGGCTACACCTTC. This encodes CASSYPGQNYGYTF.

This rearrangement joins TRBV7-6 to TRBJ2-1; tentative D call: TRBD2 (6 bases). This CDR3 has 16 residues. V lost 1 base and J 5 bases, leaving 15 bases between the germline ends. Germline assignment: CDR1 SGHVS and CDR2 FNYEAQ. Here the CDR3 DNA reads TGTGCCAGCAGCTTAGGCGGGAACTGGGAAGACAATGAGCAGTTCTTC. Protein sequence: CASSLGGNWEDNEQFF.

The chain carries TRBV29-1 and TRBJ1-4; unclear D gene. Trimming cost V 2 bases and J 8 bases, with 12 bases left between them. CDR1 is SQVTM, CDR2 ANQGSEA, per germline. The CDR3 consists of 13 residues. This CDR3 reads CSVERRGGEKLFF. The CDR3 DNA follows: TGCAGCGTTGAAAGACGGGGAGGAGAAAAACTGTTTTTT.

The chain recombines TRBV5-1 with TRBJ1-1; no clear D gene. Germline V gives CDR1 SGHRS, CDR2 YFSETQ. This CDR3 is built from 12 residues. V lost 2 bases and J 2 bases, leaving 4 bases between the germline ends. DNA for the CDR3: TGCGCCAGCAGCTTCACAAACACTGAAGCTTTCTTT. Translating gives CASSFTNTEAFF.

This clone was picked up a small number of times. The chain joins TRBV9 to TRBJ1-2, with D tentatively TRBD1 (6 bases). This CDR3 has 14 residues. Germline V gene data show CDR1 as SGDLS and CDR2 as YYNGEE. Trimming took 1 base from V and 3 from J, leaving 10 bases between them. CDR3: CASSVSDRHYGYTF. CDR3 nucleotide sequence: TGTGCCAGCAGCGTAAGCGACAGGCACTATGGCTACACCTTC.